One TCR beta chain is described in this entry. The antigen is undetermined. This specimen belongs to a study of T cells in Graves' hyperthyroidism and ophthalmopathy. Patients were excluded for uncontrolled infection, other autoimmune disease, pregnancy or lactation. The investigators amplified TCR beta CDR3 regions from RNA transcripts. TCR CDR3 regions were first amplified by RT-PCR with HTBI primers. TCRdb re-called the multiplex PCR reads through MiXCR, storing one row per CDR3 protein. Here the sample spans 660,000 or so distinct CDR3 sequences, just under 45% being singletons. V was pared by 5 bases and J by 7 bases, with 15 bases of the junction left unmatched. Germline CDR1 reads LNHNV; CDR2 reads YYDKDF (reference sequence). The CDR3 length is 17 residues. Findings and limits, study-wide: Ophthalmopathy onset followed model prediction by a median approximately six months.

Source material: peripheral blood or thyroid tissue (not recorded which). The chain recombines TRBV15 with TRBJ2-3; 10 nucleotides line up with TRBD2. This receptor was taken from an adult man with Graves' disease, either hyperthyroidism or ophthalmopathy (not recorded which). CDR3 coding DNA: TGTGCCACCAGCCGGCTCCCTCTAGCGGGGGCCGATCATACGCAGTATTTT. This sequence encodes CATSRLPLAGADHTQYF.